A selection of T cell receptor beta chains follows, all from one sample in a study of cytomegalovirus exposure and HLA in healthy donors. The assay was immunoSEQ multiplex PCR, and TCRdb's table has in-frame clones only and misses some. The table lists nearly 300,000 clones, just over 85% of them singletons, with less than 4% in the top ten. The specimen was PBMCs. These TCRs come from a man aged 40-49 years in good health and CMV-seropositive. Both conserved end residues are part of each CDR3. A D gene is named only where the DNA matches it firmly. Size tells how often a clone was seen (once, few, many) or the class of an expanded clone, and some rows leave it out.

v_gene	d_gene	j_gene	abundance	CDR3aa	CDR3nt
TRBV28	-	TRBJ2-2	-	CASSLLGYTGELFF	TGTGCCAGCAGTTTACTAGGTTACACCGGGGAGCTGTTTTTT
TRBV5-5	TRBD2	TRBJ2-1	-	CASSSLAGGSGEQFF	TGTGCCAGCAGCTCATTAGCGGGAGGGTCAGGTGAGCAGTTCTTC
TRBV29-1	-	TRBJ2-1	-	CTVVSSYNEQFF	TGCACCGTCGTGAGCTCCTACAATGAGCAGTTCTTC
TRBV4-1	-	TRBJ2-7	-	CASSQDWGRYEQYF	TGCGCCAGCAGCCAAGATTGGGGGCGCTACGAGCAGTACTTC
TRBV11-3	TRBD2	TRBJ2-1	once	CASSTGGDEQFF	TGTGCCAGCAGCACGGGGGGGGATGAGCAGTTCTTC
TRBV9	TRBD1	TRBJ1-1	-	CASSGGQGLAEAFF	TGTGCCAGCAGCGGGGGACAGGGTTTGGCTGAAGCTTTCTTT
TRBV6-5	TRBD2	TRBJ2-1	-	CATLAGNEQFF	TGTGCCACCTTAGCGGGAAATGAGCAGTTCTTC
TRBV18	-	TRBJ2-7	-	CASSPPYNSYEQYF	TGTGCCAGCTCACCACCTTACAACTCCTACGAGCAGTACTTC
TRBV5-1	TRBD1	TRBJ1-1	-	CASSPRTGGNTEAFF	TGCGCCAGCAGCCCCAGGACAGGGGGCAACACTGAAGCTTTCTTT
TRBV7-3	-	TRBJ2-7	-	CASSVTPGWEQYF	TGTGCCAGCAGCGTAACCCCAGGATGGGAGCAGTACTTC
TRBV6-1	-	TRBJ2-1	-	CASIPLRYNEQFF	TGTGCCAGCATTCCGCTCCGGTACAATGAGCAGTTCTTC
TRBV6-6	-	TRBJ1-4	-	CASSYSPQGEKLFF	TGTGCCAGCAGTTACTCCCCACAGGGTGAAAAACTGTTTTTT
TRBV27	TRBD1	TRBJ2-7	-	CASSLSGQGGYEQYF	TGTGCCAGCAGTTTATCCGGACAGGGGGGGTACGAGCAGTACTTC
TRBV19	-	TRBJ2-7	-	CASSIFSGGSYEQYF	TGTGCCAGTAGTATTTTTTCAGGAGGCTCCTACGAGCAGTACTTC
TRBV28	-	TRBJ1-2	-	CASSFRAGYTF	TGTGCCAGCAGTTTCAGGGCTGGCTACACCTTC
TRBV5-4	-	TRBJ2-5	-	CASSLWIEAPQETQYF	TGTGCCAGCAGCTTGTGGATCGAGGCTCCACAAGAGACCCAGTACTTC
TRBV4-3	-	TRBJ2-7	once	CASSLGVAYEQYF	TGCGCCAGCAGCCTAGGGGTCGCCTACGAGCAGTACTTC
TRBV28	-	TRBJ2-7	-	CASSLRGAYGEQYF	TGTGCCAGCAGTTTAAGGGGTGCCTACGGGGAGCAGTACTTC
TRBV27	-	TRBJ2-1	-	CATSRPSYNEQFF	TGTGCCACAAGCAGGCCCTCCTACAATGAGCAGTTCTTC
TRBV6-5	TRBD2	TRBJ2-7	-	CASSYSTSGLNEQYF	TGTGCCAGCAGTTACTCGACTAGCGGGCTCAACGAGCAGTACTTC
TRBV19	TRBD2	TRBJ2-7	-	CASSISGRDYEQYF	TGTGCCAGTAGTATAAGTGGGAGGGACTACGAGCAGTACTTC
TRBV11-2	TRBD1	TRBJ1-1	-	CASGQGGTEAFF	TGTGCCAGCGGACAGGGAGGCACTGAAGCTTTCTTT
TRBV2	TRBD2	TRBJ2-1	-	CARGRASSNEQFF	TGTGCCCGAGGGAGGGCCTCGTCCAATGAGCAGTTCTTC
TRBV9	-	TRBJ2-2	once	CASSPLSGGELFF	TGTGCCAGCAGCCCCCTCTCGGGAGGGGAGCTGTTTTTT
TRBV18	-	TRBJ1-1	-	CASSPVRIENTEAFF	TGTGCCAGCTCACCGGTCAGAATCGAGAACACTGAAGCTTTCTTT
TRBV28	TRBD1	TRBJ2-7	-	CATGKGAGEQYF	TGTGCCACTGGAAAGGGGGCAGGTGAGCAGTACTTC
TRBV5-1	-	TRBJ2-5	-	CASSFRQRVQETQYF	TGCGCCAGCAGCTTTCGCCAGCGGGTTCAAGAGACCCAGTACTTC
TRBV7-9	-	TRBJ2-7	once	CASRGDTDRQYF	TGTGCCAGCAGGGGGGACACTGACAGGCAGTACTTC
TRBV27	-	TRBJ2-7	-	CASSTNRDDEQYF	TGTGCCAGCAGTACGAACAGGGACGACGAGCAGTACTTC
TRBV7-9	TRBD2	TRBJ2-1	-	CASSPGTSGRREQFF	TGTGCCAGCAGCCCTGGGACTAGCGGGAGACGGGAGCAGTTCTTC
TRBV27	TRBD1	TRBJ1-5	-	CATGQGRNQPQHF	TGTGCCACTGGACAGGGCCGCAATCAGCCCCAGCATTTT
TRBV7-9	-	TRBJ2-5	-	CASSLGREPGEQYF	TGTGCCAGCAGCCTAGGGAGAGAGCCTGGGGAGCAGTACTTC
TRBV5-4	-	TRBJ2-1	-	CASSLIGQYNEQFF	TGTGCCAGCAGCTTGATAGGACAGTACAATGAGCAGTTCTTC
TRBV28	-	TRBJ1-4	few	CASLGGKLFF	TGTGCCAGCTTGGGAGGAAAACTGTTTTTT
TRBV10-2	TRBD1	TRBJ2-3	-	CASSPPGGAADTQYF	TGCGCCAGCAGCCCTCCAGGGGGCGCGGCAGATACGCAGTATTTT
TRBV18	-	TRBJ1-2	-	CASSPGGDYGYTF	TGTGCCAGCTCACCAGGGGGGGACTATGGCTACACCTTC
TRBV5-1	-	TRBJ1-1	-	CASSPIPQGGTEAFF	TGCGCCAGCAGCCCAATCCCACAGGGAGGGACTGAAGCTTTCTTT
TRBV2	TRBD1	TRBJ2-2	-	CASSRTGGSTGELFF	TGTGCCAGCAGTAGGACAGGGGGTAGCACCGGGGAGCTGTTTTTT
TRBV7-9	TRBD2	TRBJ2-1	-	CASSWGTSGFSYNEQFF	TGTGCCAGCAGCTGGGGGACTAGCGGATTCTCCTACAATGAGCAGTTCTTC
TRBV4-3	TRBD1	TRBJ1-2	-	CASSQDLWVTGGGYGYTF	TGCGCCAGCAGCCAAGATCTTTGGGTTACAGGGGGGGGCTATGGCTACACCTTC
TRBV4-3	TRBD2	TRBJ2-3	-	CASSPLTSGTADTQYF	TGCGCCAGCAGCCCCCTGACTAGCGGGACGGCAGATACGCAGTATTTT
TRBV6-5	-	TRBJ2-1	-	CASSYRGRDEQFF	TGTGCCAGCAGTTACCGAGGTCGGGATGAGCAGTTCTTC
TRBV7-6	TRBD1	TRBJ1-2	-	CASSAGQGGPANYGYTF	TGTGCCAGCAGCGCGGGACAGGGGGGTCCGGCTAACTATGGCTACACCTTC
TRBV9	-	TRBJ2-3	-	CASSIPTGSTDTQYF	TGTGCCAGCAGCATACCGACAGGTTCCACAGATACGCAGTATTTT
TRBV2	TRBD1	TRBJ1-5	-	CASRKEDRVRNQPQHF	TGTGCCAGCAGAAAGGAGGACAGGGTGCGCAATCAGCCCCAGCATTTT
TRBV5-1	-	TRBJ1-2	-	CASSLAQGSVYGYTF	TGCGCCAGCAGCTTGGCACAGGGTTCTGTCTATGGCTACACCTTC
TRBV28	TRBD2	TRBJ2-3	-	CASRAGFGGDTQYF	TGTGCCAGCAGGGCGGGGTTCGGGGGGGATACGCAGTATTTT
TRBV4-3	-	TRBJ1-1	-	CASSQGSGILNTEAFF	TGCGCCAGCAGCCAGGGGTCCGGGATACTAAACACTGAAGCTTTCTTT